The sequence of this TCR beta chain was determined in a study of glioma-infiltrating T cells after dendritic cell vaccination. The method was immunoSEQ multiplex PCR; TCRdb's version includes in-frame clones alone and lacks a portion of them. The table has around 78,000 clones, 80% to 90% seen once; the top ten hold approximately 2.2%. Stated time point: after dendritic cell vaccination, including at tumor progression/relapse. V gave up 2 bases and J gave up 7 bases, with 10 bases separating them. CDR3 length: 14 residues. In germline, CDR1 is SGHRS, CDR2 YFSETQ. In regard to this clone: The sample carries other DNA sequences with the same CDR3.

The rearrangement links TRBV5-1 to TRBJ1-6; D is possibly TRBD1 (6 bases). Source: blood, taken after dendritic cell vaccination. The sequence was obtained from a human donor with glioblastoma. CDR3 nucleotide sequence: TGCGCCAGCAGCTTACAGGGAGCCAATTCACCCCTCCACTTT. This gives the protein CASSLQGANSPLHF. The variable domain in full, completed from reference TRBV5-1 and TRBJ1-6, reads KAGVTQTPRYLIKTRGQQVTLSCSPISGHRSVSWYQQTPGQGLQFLFEYFSETQRNKGNFPGRFSGRQFSNSRSEMNVSTLELGDSALYLCASSLQGANSPLHFGNGTRLTVT.